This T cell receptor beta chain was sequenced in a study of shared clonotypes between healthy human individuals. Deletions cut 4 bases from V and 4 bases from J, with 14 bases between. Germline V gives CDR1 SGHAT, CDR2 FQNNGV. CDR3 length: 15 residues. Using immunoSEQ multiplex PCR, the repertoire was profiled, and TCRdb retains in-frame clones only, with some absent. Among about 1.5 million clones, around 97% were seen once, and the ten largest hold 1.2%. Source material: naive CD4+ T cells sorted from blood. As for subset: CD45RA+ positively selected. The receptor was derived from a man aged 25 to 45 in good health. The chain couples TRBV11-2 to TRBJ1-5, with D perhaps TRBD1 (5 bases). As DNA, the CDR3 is TGTGCCAGCAGCTCCCGCAGGGATGGGAATCAGCCCCAGCATTTT. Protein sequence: CASSSRRDGNQPQHF. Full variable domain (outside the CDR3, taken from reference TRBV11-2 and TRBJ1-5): EAGVAQSPRYKIIEKRQSVAFWCNPISGHATLYWYQQILGQGPKLLIQFQNNGVVDDSQLPKDRFSAERLKGVDSTLKIQPAKLEDSAVYLCASSSRRDGNQPQHFGDGTRLSIL.